Listed here are 23 T cell receptor beta chains from one sample, sequenced in a study of blood T cell repertoires in COVID-19. The repertoire was sequenced with immunoSEQ multiplex PCR; TCRdb's copy has only in-frame clones and lacks some. This sample carries about 150,000 clones, just over 90% of them seen once, and the ten largest clones take about 5%. The sample was peripheral blood. The receptors here all came from a man aged 18 to 29 with COVID-19, enrolled during active disease.

The genes are TRBV5-1 and TRBJ2-7, with TRBD1 matching 9 bases. The germline CDR1 and CDR2 sequences are SGHRS and YFSETQ. Trimming cost V 2 bases and J 1 base; bases outside gene matches: 16. CDR3 length: 19 residues. The CDR3 nucleotides are TGCGCCAGCAGCTTTGTTGACAGGGGGTCGGTTGGGTTTTCCTACGAGCAGTACTTC. It yields the protein CASSFVDRGSVGFSYEQYF. Full variable domain (rest looked up from reference TRBV5-1 and TRBJ2-7): KAGVTQTPRYLIKTRGQQVTLSCSPISGHRSVSWYQQTPGQGLQFLFEYFSETQRNKGNFPGRFSGRQFSNSRSEMNVSTLELGDSALYLCASSFVDRGSVGFSYEQYFGPGTRLTVT.

V is TRBV10-3 and J is TRBJ2-1; 11 bases map to TRBD2. With V trimmed by 8 bases and J by 0 bases, 6 bases remained unmatched. The CDR3 consists of 16 residues. CDR1 is ENHRY, CDR2 SYGVKD, per germline. The CDR3 DNA reads TGTGCCATCGGTACTAGCGGGAGAGGCTCCTACAATGAGCAGTTCTTC. Translating gives CAIGTSGRGSYNEQFF.

Note on this clone: Other nucleotide sequences from this sample produce the same CDR3. The chain has TRBV5-6 and TRBJ1-1; 10 nucleotides align to TRBD1. Germline V gene sequence: CDR1 SGHDT, CDR2 YYEEEE. The CDR3 has 14 residues. Losses at the gene ends were 6 bases for V and 4 bases for J; bases not matched to a gene: 6. CDR3 protein: CASTHRDRGTEAFF. CDR3 coding DNA: TGTGCCAGCACTCACCGGGACAGGGGCACTGAAGCTTTCTTT.

This clone was counted once. The chain joins TRBV25-1 to TRBJ1-1, with D possibly TRBD1 on 6 matching bases. Per the germline V gene, CDR1 is MGHDK and CDR2 is SYGVNS. The V end was cut by 4 bases, the J end by 0 bases, with 6 bases between. This CDR3 spans 13 amino acids. CDR3 in DNA: TGTGCCAGCAGTGGGGACATGAACACTGAAGCTTTCTTT. Protein sequence: CASSGDMNTEAFF.

The chain combines TRBV28 with TRBJ2-1; TRBD2 aligns across 9 bases. The CDR3 has 15 residues. The junction had 6 bases not matched to a gene; V was cut back by 4 bases and J by 5 bases. Looked up from germline, CDR1 is MDHEN and CDR2 is SYDVKM. The CDR3 loop reads CASSSGGRENNEQFF. The CDR3 DNA is TGTGCCAGCAGTTCCGGCGGGAGGGAAAACAATGAGCAGTTCTTC.

The V and J genes are TRBV2 and TRBJ1-3; 8 bases map to TRBD1. This CDR3 has 14 residues. Trimming took 4 bases from V and 4 from J; bases not matched to a gene: 3. In germline, CDR1 is SNHLY, CDR2 FYNNEI. CDR3: CASSATGGGNTIYF. The CDR3 bases are TGTGCCAGCAGTGCAACAGGGGGGGGAAACACCATATATTTT. The whole variable domain, remainder taken from reference TRBV2 and TRBJ1-3, is EPEVTQTPSHQVTQMGQEVILRCVPISNHLYFYWYRQILGQKVEFLVSFYNNEISEKSEIFDDQFSVERPDGSNFTLKIRSTKLEDSAMYFCASSATGGGNTIYFGEGSWLTVV.

CDR3 in amino acids: CATSKRNSANSPLHF. In DNA, the CDR3 is TGTGCCACCAGCAAGCGGAACAGTGCTAATTCACCCCTCCACTTT. The chain employs TRBV15 and TRBJ1-6; D uncertain. V was pared by 4 bases and J by 6 bases, with 13 bases between. This CDR3 spans 15 amino acids. Per the germline V gene, CDR1 is LNHNV and CDR2 is YYDKDF (reference sequence).

This chain links TRBV5-6 with TRBJ2-1; 8 bases line up with TRBD2. V shed 0 bases, J shed 4 bases, and the junction held 3 bases outside the gene matches. From germline, CDR1 is SGHDT and CDR2 YYEEEE. CDR3 length: 15 residues. The CDR3 DNA sequence: TGTGCCAGCAGCTTGGGGACTAGCACTTACAATGAGCAGTTCTTC. This translates into CASSLGTSTYNEQFF.

This clone was observed a few times. This sequence joins TRBV4-3 and TRBJ1-2; 8 nucleotides align to TRBD1. Germline CDR1 LGHNA, CDR2 YSLEER. Germline trimming cut 3 bases from V and 8 bases from J; bases unmatched to any gene: 14. The CDR3 sequence is 16 residues long. This CDR3 is CASSHFPGGAWNGYTF. In nucleotides, the CDR3 is TGCGCCAGCAGCCATTTCCCAGGGGGCGCTTGGAACGGCTACACCTTC.

The gene calls are TRBV5-1 and TRBJ1-6, with 10 bases lining up with TRBD1. Germline CDR1 SGHRS, CDR2 YFSETQ. CDR3 length: 16 amino acids. J was trimmed by 4 bases and V by 4 bases; bases with no gene match: 5. CDR3 amino acids: CASSTDRGTYNSPLHF. DNA for the CDR3: TGCGCCAGCAGCACGGACAGGGGGACTTATAATTCACCCCTCCACTTT.

To note about this clone: A read error may produce the germline difference seen at one junction end. This chain links TRBV29-1 with TRBJ1-4, with TRBD1 matching 8 bases. The CDR3 length is 16 residues. Germline lookup yields CDR1 SQVTM and CDR2 ANQGSEA. CDR3 sequence reads: CSVDYGQGRGKEKLLF. The CDR3 DNA follows: TGCAGCGTTGATTACGGACAGGGAAGGGGGAAAGAAAAACTGCTTTTT.

Comment on this clone: Within the sample, other DNA sequences also encode this same CDR3. V gene TRBV6-5 combines with J gene TRBJ1-1, with D possibly TRBD1 on 5 matching bases. This CDR3 has 14 amino acids. CDR1 and CDR2 from the germline V gene are MNHEY and SVGAGI. V was trimmed by 2 bases and J by 4 bases, leaving 11 bases between them. In DNA, the CDR3 is TGTGCCAGCAGTTACAGTCAGGGCGGCACTGAAGCTTTCTTT. Translated: CASSYSQGGTEAFF.

This chain links TRBV24-1 with TRBJ2-1, with TRBD2 identical over 14 bases. Per the germline V gene, CDR1 is KGHDR and CDR2 is SFDVKD. The CDR3 loop spans 16 amino acids. V was clipped by 5 bases and J by 7 bases; unmatched bases: 6. Here the CDR3 reads CATSGIGTSGSNEQFF. The CDR3 coding sequence is TGTGCCACCAGTGGGATCGGGACTAGCGGGAGTAATGAGCAGTTCTTC.

This clone showed up just a few times. The chain uses TRBV28 and TRBJ2-1, with 9 bases lining up with TRBD2. The CDR3 covers 16 residues. Germline lookup yields CDR1 MDHEN and CDR2 SYDVKM. With V trimmed by 4 bases and J by 6 bases, 10 bases remained unmatched. CDR3 sequence (DNA): TGTGCCAGCAGTTCCCTGGCTGCGGGAGGGTTCAATGAGCAGTTCTTC. Its protein product is CASSSLAAGGFNEQFF.

V and J are TRBV9 and TRBJ1-2; tentative D call: TRBD1 (5 bases). Germline values: CDR1 SGDLS, CDR2 YYNGEE. CDR3 length: 16 residues. Trimming cost V 3 bases and J 8 bases, with 23 bases left between them. CDR3 residues: CASSAPRARFAQGYTF. CDR3 in DNA: TGTGCCAGCAGCGCCCCCAGGGCCCGCTTCGCCCAAGGCTACACCTTC.

This chain connects TRBV7-9 to TRBJ2-2; TRBD2 aligns across 15 bases. V was pared by 4 bases and J by 8 bases, with 8 bases of the junction left unmatched. This CDR3 is 17 amino acids long. The germline CDR1 and CDR2 sequences are SEHNR and FQNEAQ (reference sequence). DNA for the CDR3: TGTGCCAGCAGCTCTGGACTAGCGGGAGGGCCTGGAGGGGAGCTGTTTTTT. It yields the protein CASSSGLAGGPGGELFF.

The chain uses TRBV7-3 and TRBJ2-7, with 7 positions matching TRBD1. The CDR3 totals 16 residues. Germline V gene sequence: CDR1 SGHTA, CDR2 FQGTGA. V dropped 1 base and J dropped 2; count of bases not matched to a gene: 8. This CDR3 is CASSLKGRQGPYEQYF. As DNA, the CDR3 is TGTGCCAGCAGCTTAAAAGGTAGACAGGGACCCTACGAGCAGTACTTC.

This clone has just one count. V is TRBV3-1 (or the pseudogene TRBV3-2) and J is TRBJ2-2; 8 bases match TRBD1. Germline CDR1 is LGHDT and CDR2 is YNNKEL (reference sequence). J lost 4 bases, V lost 3 bases, and 10 bases had no gene match. CDR3 length: 17 amino acids. The chain's CDR3 is CASSQYAGQGPTGELFF. CDR3 DNA: TGTGCCAGCAGCCAGTATGCCGGACAGGGTCCCACCGGGGAGCTGTTTTTT.

This clone was detected once. The CDR3 protein is CASSLDSSSYNEQFF. In DNA, the CDR3 is TGTGCCAGCAGCTTGGACTCCTCATCCTACAATGAGCAGTTCTTC. The chain has TRBV5-4 and TRBJ2-1, with no clear D. The length of the CDR3 is 15 residues. V dropped 0 bases and J dropped 1 base, with 8 bases sitting between them. Germline CDR1 is SGHNT and CDR2 is YYREEE (reference sequence).

This rearrangement joins TRBV6-5 to TRBJ1-3, with 12 bases aligning to TRBD1. CDR1 and CDR2 from the germline V gene are MNHEY and SVGAGI. This CDR3 spans 14 amino acids. The ends lost 5 bases at V and 9 bases at J; junction bases unmatched: 5. The CDR3 here is CASSPGTGGVTIYF. CDR3 DNA: TGTGCCAGCAGTCCAGGGACAGGGGGCGTCACCATATATTTT.

Points on this clone: Other DNA sequences from this sample encode an identical CDR3 as well. V gene TRBV19 combines with J gene TRBJ1-5; the match to TRBD1 covers 9 bases. Germline assignment: CDR1 LNHDA and CDR2 SQIVND (reference sequence). This CDR3 region has 13 residues. V was clipped by 5 bases and J by 4 bases; unmatched bases: 0. CDR3 DNA: TGTGCCAGTAGTGGGACAGGGAATCAGCCCCAGCATTTT. Translation: CASSGTGNQPQHF.

The CDR3 coding sequence is TGTGCCAGCAGCCATAGTACCGGGGAGCTGTTTTTT. This translates into CASSHSTGELFF. The V call is TRBV7-8, the J call TRBJ2-2; the D is unclear. The CDR3 is 12 amino acids. The germline CDR1 and CDR2 sequences are SGHVS and FQNEAQ. The germline V and J ends were trimmed by 5 bases and 5 bases, with 6 bases remaining between them.

This clone appeared a single time. The chain joins TRBV19 to TRBJ1-1; TRBD1 might be the D (6 bases). Trimming removed 3 bases at V and 1 base at J, with 12 bases between. Germline values: CDR1 LNHDA, CDR2 SQIVND (reference sequence). The CDR3 length is 15 residues. The CDR3 spells CASSISGTQNTEAFF. Here the CDR3 DNA reads TGTGCCAGTAGTATTTCTGGGACACAGAACACTGAAGCTTTCTTT.